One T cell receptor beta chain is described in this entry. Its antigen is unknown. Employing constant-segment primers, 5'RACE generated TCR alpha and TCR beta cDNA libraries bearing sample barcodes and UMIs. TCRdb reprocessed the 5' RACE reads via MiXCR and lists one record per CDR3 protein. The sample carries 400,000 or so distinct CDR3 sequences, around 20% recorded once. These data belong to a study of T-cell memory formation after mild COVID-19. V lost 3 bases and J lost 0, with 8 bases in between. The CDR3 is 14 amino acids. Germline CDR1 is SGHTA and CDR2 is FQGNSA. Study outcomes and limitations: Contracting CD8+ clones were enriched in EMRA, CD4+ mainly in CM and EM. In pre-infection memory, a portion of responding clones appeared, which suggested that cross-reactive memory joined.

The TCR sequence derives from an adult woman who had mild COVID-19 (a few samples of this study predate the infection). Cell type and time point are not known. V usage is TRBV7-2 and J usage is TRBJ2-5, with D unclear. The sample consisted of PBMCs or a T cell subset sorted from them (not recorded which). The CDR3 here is CASSLALDQETQYF. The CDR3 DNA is TGTGCCAGCAGCTTGGCCTTGGACCAAGAGACCCAGTACTTC. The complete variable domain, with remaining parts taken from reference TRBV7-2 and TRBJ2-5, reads GAGVSQSPSNKVTEKGKDVELRCDPISGHTALYWYRQSLGQGLEFLIYFQGNSAPDKSGLPSDRFSAERTGGSVSTLTIQRTQQEDSAVYLCASSLALDQETQYFGPGTRLLVL.